This T cell receptor (beta chain) is from a study of response to subunit inactivated influenza vaccine. TCRdb used MiXCR to reprocess the RT-PCR reads, holding one entry per CDR3 protein. The data show about 540,000 distinct CDR3 sequences, around 21% seen once. This clonotype came up a few times. Its antigen is still unknown. Findings and limits, study-wide: With each seasonal influenza vaccination, the authors suggested, few new T cells are recruited.

The germline V and J ends were trimmed by 1 base and 4 bases, with 7 bases remaining between them. Germline V gives CDR1 SGHTA, CDR2 FQGNSA. CDR3 length: 13 amino acids. The sample also formed part of further work on T cells expressing NK-cell markers. As that report states: Generation of TCR beta cDNA was performed by 5'RACE template switching incorporating UMIs. Of eight sequenced donors, seven were HCMV-seropositive and one HCMV-seronegative. As a fraction of CD8+ T cells, dominant NKG2C+ clonotypes reached about 1.0-8% in six or seven donors. Several donors likewise had their CD3+CD56-NKG2C+ fraction led by these clonotypes.

The TCR was taken from a man aged 45-65 years who received an inactivated influenza vaccine. The chain couples TRBV7-2 to TRBJ1-2; D is uncertain. Material: CD4+ T cells sorted from PBMCs, obtained about 12 days after vaccination. As DNA, the CDR3 is TGTGCCAGCAGCTTAGAAAGTAGCTATGGCTACACCTTC. Translating gives CASSLESSYGYTF.